This TCR beta chain was profiled in a study of CD8 T cells in Susac syndrome. V was trimmed by 0 bases and J by 2 bases, leaving 14 bases between them. This CDR3 contains 16 residues. CDR1 MGHRA and CDR2 YSYEKL come from the germline V gene. Random-hexamer reverse transcription was applied to about 0.45 to 1 ug RNA. Amplification of TCR beta CDR3 was carried out by immunoSEQ multiplex PCR, which covered 54 Vbeta and 13 Jbeta segments. Each CDR3 protein gets one entry after TCRdb re-called the immunoSEQ multiplex PCR reads with MiXCR. Among some 250,000 distinct CDR3 sequences, almost 97% were seen once, and the ten largest hold 0.095% to 0.12%.

The chain has TRBV4-1 and TRBJ2-7; D may be TRBD1 (6 bases). This TCR came from a human donor with Susac syndrome. The sequencing sample was made of CD4+ T cells from PBMCs. The DNA of the CDR3 is TGCGCCAGCAGCCAAGAAATCGGACAGATTACCTACGAGCAGTACTTC. Its translation: CASSQEIGQITYEQYF.